What follows are 10 T cell receptor beta chains derived from one specimen sequenced in a study of shared clonotypes between healthy human individuals. Some clones are missing from TCRdb's copy, which holds only in-frame ones; the method was immunoSEQ multiplex PCR. This sample has about 690,000 clones, with roughly 88% found just once. Sequenced: memory CD8+ T cells from PBMCs. Subset indicated: CD45RO+ cells pooled with CCR7-negative TemRA cells. These receptor sequences come from a young man in good health. Some clones in this sample may be carry-over from other donors' samples.

The chain recombines TRBV29-1 with TRBJ2-5; maybe TRBD1 (5 bases). The assigned J gene may be wrong: the sequence end matches TRBJ2-7 better. Germline V gene lookup returns CDR1 SQVTM and CDR2 ANQGSEA. The CDR3 length is 12 residues. The CDR3 coding sequence is TGCAGCGCCTGGGCCCTGGACAACGAGCAGTACTTC. This encodes CSAWALDNEQYF.

The V and J genes are TRBV7-9 and TRBJ2-3; no clear D. V was trimmed by 3 bases and J by 4 bases, leaving 5 bases between them. Germline values: CDR1 SEHNR, CDR2 FQNEAQ (reference sequence). The CDR3 consists of 12 residues. The CDR3 spells CASSFFSDTQYF. DNA of the CDR3: TGTGCCAGCAGCTTTTTTTCAGATACGCAGTATTTT.

The V and J genes are TRBV4-2 and TRBJ2-5; tentatively, D is TRBD1 (6 bases). The germline V and J ends were trimmed by 5 bases and 1 base, with 8 bases remaining between them. Germline loops: CDR1 LGHNA, CDR2 YNFKEQ. The CDR3 covers 13 residues. The CDR3 is CASSVRGQETQYF. In nucleotides, the CDR3 is TGTGCCAGCAGCGTCAGGGGCCAAGAGACCCAGTACTTC.

The rearrangement links TRBV11-2 to TRBJ2-7, with 10 bases fitting TRBD1. The germline V gene encodes CDR1 SGHAT and CDR2 FQNNGV. The CDR3 sequence is 18 residues long. Germline trimming cut 3 bases from V and 5 bases from J; bases unmatched to any gene: 16. For the CDR3, the DNA is TGTGCCAGCAGCTTCTCACTACTCGGGACAGGGGCCGGCCACGAGCAGTACTTC. Translation gives CASSFSLLGTGAGHEQYF.

The genes are TRBV21-1 and TRBJ2-3; the table calls TRBD1, which could not be checked here. TRBV21-1 is reported as a pseudogene. The CDR3 is made up of 13 amino acids. CDR3 DNA sequence: TGTGCCGCCAGGGATTTTAGCACAGATACGCAGTATTTT. It yields the protein CAARDFSTDTQYF.

The V gene is TRBV4-1, the J gene TRBJ1-5; D may be TRBD1 (6 bases). V gave up 0 bases and J gave up 7 bases, with 19 bases separating them. The CDR3 totals 17 residues. Germline V gene lookup returns CDR1 MGHRA and CDR2 YSYEKL. This CDR3 is CASSQDDPGEKGQPQHF. The CDR3 nucleotides read TGCGCCAGCAGCCAAGATGATCCAGGGGAAAAGGGCCAGCCCCAGCATTTT.

The J gene is TRBJ2-7, the V gene TRBV10-3, with 7 nucleotides matching TRBD2. J lost 0 bases, V lost 2 bases, and 4 bases had no gene match. CDR3 length: 15 amino acids. The germline V gene has CDR1 ENHRY and CDR2 SYGVKD. The CDR3 nucleotides read TGTGCCATCAGTGAGGACTCGGGGGGCTCCTACGAGCAGTACTTC. This sequence encodes CAISEDSGGSYEQYF.

In this sample, this clone turned up once. The chain recombines TRBV28 with TRBJ1-4; TRBD1 might be the D (5 bases). This CDR3 has 14 amino acids. CDR1 and CDR2 (germline): MDHEN, SYDVKM. V shed 4 bases and J shed 12 bases, with 18 bases lying between them. DNA of the CDR3: TGTGCCAGCAGTTGGGGCACACATTCGAAGGAACTGTTTTTT. As protein: CASSWGTHSKELFF.

This clone was seen once. The chain recombines TRBV28 with TRBJ1-2; 8 bases map to TRBD1. Per germline, CDR1 MDHEN and CDR2 SYDVKM. Trimming cost V 5 bases and J 4 bases; bases outside gene matches: 6. The CDR3 extends over 14 amino acids. CDR3: CASSTRGPVYGYTF. The DNA of the CDR3 is TGTGCCAGCAGTACCAGGGGGCCTGTCTATGGCTACACCTTC.

This chain joins TRBV27 and TRBJ1-1, with 7 nucleotides matching TRBD1. The length of the CDR3 is 13 residues. The V and J ends lost 3 bases and 3 bases, in that order; junction bases with no gene match: 1. Per the germline V gene, CDR1 is MNHEY and CDR2 is SMNVEV (reference sequence). CDR3 protein: CASSLRGHTEAFF. For the CDR3, the DNA is TGTGCCAGCAGTTTGAGGGGGCACACTGAAGCTTTCTTT.